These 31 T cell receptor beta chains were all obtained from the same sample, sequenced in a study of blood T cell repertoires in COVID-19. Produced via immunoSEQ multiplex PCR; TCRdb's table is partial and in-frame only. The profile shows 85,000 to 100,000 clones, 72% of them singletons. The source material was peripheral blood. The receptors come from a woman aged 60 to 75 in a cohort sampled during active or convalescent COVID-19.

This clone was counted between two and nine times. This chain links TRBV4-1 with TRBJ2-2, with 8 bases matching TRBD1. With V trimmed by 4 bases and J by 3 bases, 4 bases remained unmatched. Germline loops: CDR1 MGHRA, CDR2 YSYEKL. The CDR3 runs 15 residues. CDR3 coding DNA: TGCGCCAGCAGCCCCGGACAGGGCTACACCGGGGAGCTGTTTTTT. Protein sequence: CASSPGQGYTGELFF.

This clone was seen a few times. CDR3 loop: CASTLRTGSEKLFF. Written as DNA, the CDR3 is TGTGCCAGTACCCTGAGGACAGGGAGTGAAAAACTGTTTTTT. This chain links TRBV19 with TRBJ1-4; TRBD1 aligns across 8 bases. Trimming at V came to 7 bases and at J to 7 bases, leaving 8 bases not matched to a gene. Germline CDR1 reads LNHDA; CDR2 reads SQIVND (reference sequence). The CDR3 totals 14 residues.

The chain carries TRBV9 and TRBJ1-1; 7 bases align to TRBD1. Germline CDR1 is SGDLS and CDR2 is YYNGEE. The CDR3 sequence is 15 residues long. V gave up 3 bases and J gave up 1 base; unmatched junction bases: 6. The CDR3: CASSADRVGNTEAFF. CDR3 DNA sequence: TGTGCCAGCAGCGCAGACAGGGTTGGGAACACTGAAGCTTTCTTT.

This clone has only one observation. CDR3 in DNA: TGTGCCAGCAGCCAAAGTCTCGCGGTGACCTATGGCTACACCTTC. Translated, it gives CASSQSLAVTYGYTF. The chain combines TRBV3-1 (or the pseudogene TRBV3-2) with TRBJ1-2; D is uncertain. Germline V gene sequence: CDR1 LGHDT, CDR2 YNNKEL (reference sequence). V lost 2 bases and J 4 bases, leaving 14 bases between the germline ends. CDR3 length equals 15 residues.

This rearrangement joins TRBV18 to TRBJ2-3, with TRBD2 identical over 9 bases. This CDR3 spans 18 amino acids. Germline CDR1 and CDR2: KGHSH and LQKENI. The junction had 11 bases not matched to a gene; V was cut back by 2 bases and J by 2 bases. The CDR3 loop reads CASSPRVAGLALTDTQYF. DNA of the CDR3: TGTGCCAGCTCACCAAGGGTCGCGGGACTAGCCCTCACAGATACGCAGTATTTT.

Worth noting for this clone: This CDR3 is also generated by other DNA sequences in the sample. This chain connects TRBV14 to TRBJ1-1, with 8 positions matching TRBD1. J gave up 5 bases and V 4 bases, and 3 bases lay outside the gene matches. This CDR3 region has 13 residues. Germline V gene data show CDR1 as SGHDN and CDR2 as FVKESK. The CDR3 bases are TGTGCCAGCAGCCTAACAGGGGGTACTGAAGCTTTCTTT. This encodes CASSLTGGTEAFF.

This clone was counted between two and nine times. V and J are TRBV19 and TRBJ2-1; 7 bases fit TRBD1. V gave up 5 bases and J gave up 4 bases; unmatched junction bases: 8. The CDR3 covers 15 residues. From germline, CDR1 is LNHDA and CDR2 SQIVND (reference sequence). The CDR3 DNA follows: TGTGCCAGTAGTCTCGACAGGGCGCAGTACAATGAGCAGTTCTTC. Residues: CASSLDRAQYNEQFF. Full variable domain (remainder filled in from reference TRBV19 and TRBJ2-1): DGGITQSPKYLFRKEGQNVTLSCEQNLNHDAMYWYRQDPGQGLRLIYYSQIVNDFQKGDIAEGYSVSREKKESFPLTVTSAQKNPTAFYLCASSLDRAQYNEQFFGPGTRLTVL.

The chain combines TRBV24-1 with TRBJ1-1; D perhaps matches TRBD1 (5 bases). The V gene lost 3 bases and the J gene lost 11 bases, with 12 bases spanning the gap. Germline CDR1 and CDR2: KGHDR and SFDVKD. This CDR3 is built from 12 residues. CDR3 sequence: CATSDQANRAFF. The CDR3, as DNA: TGTGCCACCAGTGATCAGGCGAACAGGGCTTTCTTT.

The CDR3 DNA is TGCAGCGGTAAGGGCGGGACAGGGGCCGATGAGCAGTACTTC. Amino acids: CSGKGGTGADEQYF. V gene TRBV29-1 combines with J gene TRBJ2-7, with 10 bases matching TRBD1. Per germline, CDR1 SQVTM and CDR2 ANQGSEA. With V trimmed by 7 bases and J by 7 bases, 13 bases remained unmatched. The CDR3 has 14 amino acids.

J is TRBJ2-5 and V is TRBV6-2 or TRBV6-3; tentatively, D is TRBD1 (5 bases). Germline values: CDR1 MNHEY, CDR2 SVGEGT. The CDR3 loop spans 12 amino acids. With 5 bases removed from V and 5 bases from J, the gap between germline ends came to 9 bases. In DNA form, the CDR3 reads TGTGCCAGCAGTATAAACAGGGAGACCCAGTACTTC. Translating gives CASSINRETQYF.

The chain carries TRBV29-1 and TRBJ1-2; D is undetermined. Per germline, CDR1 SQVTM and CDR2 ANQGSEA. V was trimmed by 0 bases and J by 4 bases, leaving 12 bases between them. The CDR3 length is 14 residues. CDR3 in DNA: TGCAGCGTTGAAGATCGTCGACTCCTCTATGGCTACACCTTC. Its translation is CSVEDRRLLYGYTF.

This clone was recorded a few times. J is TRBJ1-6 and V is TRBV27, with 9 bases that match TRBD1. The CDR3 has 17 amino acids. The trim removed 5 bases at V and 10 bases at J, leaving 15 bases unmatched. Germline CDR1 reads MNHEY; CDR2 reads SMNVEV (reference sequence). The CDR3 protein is CASSPEPPGQGLSPLHF. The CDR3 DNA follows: TGTGCCAGCAGTCCAGAACCCCCGGGACAGGGTTTATCACCCCTCCACTTT.

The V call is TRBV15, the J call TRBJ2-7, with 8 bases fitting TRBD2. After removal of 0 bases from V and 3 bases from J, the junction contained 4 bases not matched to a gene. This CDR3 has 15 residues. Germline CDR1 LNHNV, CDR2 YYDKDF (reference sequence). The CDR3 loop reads CATSRDLLAVYEQYF. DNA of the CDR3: TGTGCCACCAGCAGAGATTTACTAGCGGTCTACGAGCAGTACTTC.

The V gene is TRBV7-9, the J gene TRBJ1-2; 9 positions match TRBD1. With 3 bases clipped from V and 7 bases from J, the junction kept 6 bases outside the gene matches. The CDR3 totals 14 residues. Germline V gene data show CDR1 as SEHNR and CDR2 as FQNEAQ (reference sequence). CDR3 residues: CASSFATGGVGYTF. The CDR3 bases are TGTGCCAGCAGCTTTGCAACAGGGGGCGTTGGCTACACCTTC. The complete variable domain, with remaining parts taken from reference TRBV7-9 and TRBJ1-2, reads DTGVSQNPRHKITKRGQNVTFRCDPISEHNRLYWYRQTLGQGPEFLTYFQNEAQLEKSRLLSDRFSAERPKGSFSTLEIQRTEQGDSAMYLCASSFATGGVGYTFGSGTRLTVV.

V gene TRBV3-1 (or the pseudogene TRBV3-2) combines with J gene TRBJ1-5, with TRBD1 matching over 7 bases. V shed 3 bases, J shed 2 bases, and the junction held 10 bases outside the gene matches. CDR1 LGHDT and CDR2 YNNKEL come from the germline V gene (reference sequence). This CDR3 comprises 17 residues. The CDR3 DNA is TGTGCCAGCAGCCACGGATGGACAGGTTTTGGCAATCAGCCCCAGCATTTT. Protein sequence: CASSHGWTGFGNQPQHF.

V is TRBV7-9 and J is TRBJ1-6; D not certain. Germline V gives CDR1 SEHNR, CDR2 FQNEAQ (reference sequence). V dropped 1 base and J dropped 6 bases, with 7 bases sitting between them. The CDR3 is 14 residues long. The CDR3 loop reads CASSLVAVNSPLHF. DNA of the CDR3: TGTGCCAGCAGCTTAGTGGCAGTTAATTCACCCCTCCACTTT.

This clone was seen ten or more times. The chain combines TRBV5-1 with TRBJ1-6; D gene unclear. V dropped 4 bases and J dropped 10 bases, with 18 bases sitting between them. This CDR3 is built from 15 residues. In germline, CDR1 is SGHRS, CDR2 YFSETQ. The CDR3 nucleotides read TGCGCCAGCAGCCCGCTGGAGGGTGCGAACTCACCCCTCCACTTT. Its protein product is CASSPLEGANSPLHF.

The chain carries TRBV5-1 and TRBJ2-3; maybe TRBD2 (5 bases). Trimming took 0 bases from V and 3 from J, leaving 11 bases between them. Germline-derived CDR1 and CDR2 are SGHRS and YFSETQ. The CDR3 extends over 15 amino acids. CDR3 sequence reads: CASSLDGRGTDTQYF. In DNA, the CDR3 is TGCGCCAGCAGCTTGGACGGCCGCGGGACAGATACGCAGTATTTT.

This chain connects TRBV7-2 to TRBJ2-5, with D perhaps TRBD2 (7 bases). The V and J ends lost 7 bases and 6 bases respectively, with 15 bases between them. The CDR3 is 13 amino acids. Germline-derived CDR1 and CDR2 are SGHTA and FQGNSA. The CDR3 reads CASKEGGEQTQYF. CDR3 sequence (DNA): TGTGCCAGCAAAGAAGGGGGGGAACAGACCCAGTACTTC.

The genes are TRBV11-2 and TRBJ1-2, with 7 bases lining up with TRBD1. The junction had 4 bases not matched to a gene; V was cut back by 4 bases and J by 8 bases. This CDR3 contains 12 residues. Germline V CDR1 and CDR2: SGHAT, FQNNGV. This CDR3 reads CASSWNRGGYTF. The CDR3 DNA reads TGTGCCAGCAGCTGGAACAGGGGCGGCTACACCTTC. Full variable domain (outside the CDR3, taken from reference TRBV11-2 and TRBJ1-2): EAGVAQSPRYKIIEKRQSVAFWCNPISGHATLYWYQQILGQGPKLLIQFQNNGVVDDSQLPKDRFSAERLKGVDSTLKIQPAKLEDSAVYLCASSWNRGGYTFGSGTRLTVV.

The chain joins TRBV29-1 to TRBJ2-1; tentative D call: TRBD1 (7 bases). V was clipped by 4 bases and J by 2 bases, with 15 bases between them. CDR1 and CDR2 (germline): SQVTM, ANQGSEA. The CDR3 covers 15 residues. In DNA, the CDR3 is TGCAGCGTTGGATCCAGGGGGGCTCCCTACAATGAGCAGTTCTTC. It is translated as CSVGSRGAPYNEQFF.

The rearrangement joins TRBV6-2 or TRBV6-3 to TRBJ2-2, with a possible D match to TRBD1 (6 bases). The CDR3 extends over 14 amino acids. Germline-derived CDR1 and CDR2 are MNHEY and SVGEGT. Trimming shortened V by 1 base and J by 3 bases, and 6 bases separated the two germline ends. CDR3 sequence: CASSYWGHTGELFF. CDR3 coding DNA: TGTGCCAGCAGTTACTGGGGGCACACCGGGGAGCTGTTTTTT.

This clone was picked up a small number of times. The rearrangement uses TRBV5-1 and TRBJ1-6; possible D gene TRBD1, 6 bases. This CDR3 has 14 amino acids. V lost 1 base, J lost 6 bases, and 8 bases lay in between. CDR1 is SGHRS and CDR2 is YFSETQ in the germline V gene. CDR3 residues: CASSLNRANSPLHF. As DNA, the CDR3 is TGCGCCAGCAGCTTGAACAGGGCTAATTCACCCCTCCACTTT.

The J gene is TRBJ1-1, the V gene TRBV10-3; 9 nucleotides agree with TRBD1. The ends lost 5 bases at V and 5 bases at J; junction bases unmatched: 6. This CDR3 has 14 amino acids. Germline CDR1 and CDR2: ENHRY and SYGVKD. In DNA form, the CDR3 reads TGTGCCATCAGTCCCGGGACAGGGAGGACTGAAGCTTTCTTT. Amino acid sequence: CAISPGTGRTEAFF.

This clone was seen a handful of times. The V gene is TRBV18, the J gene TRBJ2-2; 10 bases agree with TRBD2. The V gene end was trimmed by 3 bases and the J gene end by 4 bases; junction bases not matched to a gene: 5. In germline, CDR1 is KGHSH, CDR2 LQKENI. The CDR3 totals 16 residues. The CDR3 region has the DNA TGTGCCAGCTCACCTCTTAGCGGGGGGACCACCGGGGAGCTGTTTTTT. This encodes CASSPLSGGTTGELFF.

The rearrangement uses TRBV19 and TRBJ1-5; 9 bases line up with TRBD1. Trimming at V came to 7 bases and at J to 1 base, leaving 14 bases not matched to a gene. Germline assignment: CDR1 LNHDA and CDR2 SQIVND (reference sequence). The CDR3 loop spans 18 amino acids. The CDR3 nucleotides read TGTGCCAGTAACCGAGAGGGGACAGGGTACCCCAGCAATCAGCCCCAGCATTTT. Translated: CASNREGTGYPSNQPQHF.

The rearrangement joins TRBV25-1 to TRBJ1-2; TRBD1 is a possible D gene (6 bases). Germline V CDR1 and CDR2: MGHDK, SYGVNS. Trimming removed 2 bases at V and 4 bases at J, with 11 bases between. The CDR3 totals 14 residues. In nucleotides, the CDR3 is TGTGCCAGCAGTGAAAGGGACACCTTCTATGGCTACACCTTC. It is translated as CASSERDTFYGYTF.

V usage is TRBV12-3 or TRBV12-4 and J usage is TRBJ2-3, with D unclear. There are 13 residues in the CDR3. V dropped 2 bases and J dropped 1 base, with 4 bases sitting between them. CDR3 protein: CASSLTGTDTQYF. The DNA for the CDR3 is TGTGCCAGCAGTTTAACAGGCACAGATACGCAGTATTTT.

This CDR3 reads CASSDGQGMSYGYTF. The CDR3 DNA reads as TGCGCCAGCAGTGACGGACAGGGGATGTCCTATGGCTACACCTTC. The chain links TRBV10-2 to TRBJ1-2; TRBD1 agrees at 9 bases. The CDR3 has 15 amino acids. V was pared by 3 bases and J by 4 bases, with 6 bases of the junction left unmatched. Germline lookup yields CDR1 WSHSY and CDR2 SAAADI.

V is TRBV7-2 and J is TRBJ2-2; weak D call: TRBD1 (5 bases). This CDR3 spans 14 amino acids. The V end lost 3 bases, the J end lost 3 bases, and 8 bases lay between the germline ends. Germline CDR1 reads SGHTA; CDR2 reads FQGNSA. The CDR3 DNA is TGTGCCAGCAGCTTCGACAGCTACACCGGGGAGCTGTTTTTT. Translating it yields CASSFDSYTGELFF.

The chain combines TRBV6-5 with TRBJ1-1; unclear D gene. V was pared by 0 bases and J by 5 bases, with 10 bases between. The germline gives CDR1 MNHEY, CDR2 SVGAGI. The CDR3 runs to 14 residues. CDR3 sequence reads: CASSYSPEWTEAFF. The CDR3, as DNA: TGTGCCAGCAGTTACTCCCCCGAGTGGACTGAAGCTTTCTTT.